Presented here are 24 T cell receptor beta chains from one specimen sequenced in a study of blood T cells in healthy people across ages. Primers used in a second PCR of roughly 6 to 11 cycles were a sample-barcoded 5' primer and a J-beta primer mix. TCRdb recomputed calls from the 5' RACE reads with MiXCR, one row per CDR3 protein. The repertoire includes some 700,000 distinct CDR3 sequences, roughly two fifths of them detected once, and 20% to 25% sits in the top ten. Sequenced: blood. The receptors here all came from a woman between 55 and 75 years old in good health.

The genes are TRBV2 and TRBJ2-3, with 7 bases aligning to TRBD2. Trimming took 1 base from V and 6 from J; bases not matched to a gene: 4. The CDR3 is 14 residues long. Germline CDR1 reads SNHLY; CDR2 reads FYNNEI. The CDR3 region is CASSEGSGGDTQYF. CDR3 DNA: TGTGCCAGCAGTGAAGGGTCCGGGGGGGATACGCAGTATTTT.

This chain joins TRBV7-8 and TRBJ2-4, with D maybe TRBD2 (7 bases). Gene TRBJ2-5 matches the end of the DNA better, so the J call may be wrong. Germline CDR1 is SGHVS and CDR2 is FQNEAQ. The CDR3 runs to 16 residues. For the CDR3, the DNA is TGTGCCAGCAGCTCCCTGGGGAGGGGGGCGAGGGAGACCCAGTACTTC. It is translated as CASSSLGRGARETQYF.

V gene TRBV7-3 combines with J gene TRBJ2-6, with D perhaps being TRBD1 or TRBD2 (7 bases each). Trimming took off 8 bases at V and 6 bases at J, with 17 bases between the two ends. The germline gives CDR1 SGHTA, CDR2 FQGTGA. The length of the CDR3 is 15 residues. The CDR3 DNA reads TGTGCCAGCGCGGGAGACAGGGCTGAGGCCAACGTCCTGACTTTC. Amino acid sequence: CASAGDRAEANVLTF. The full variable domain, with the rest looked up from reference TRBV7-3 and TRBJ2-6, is GAGVSQTPSNKVTEKGKYVELRCDPISGHTALYWYRQSLGQGPEFLIYFQGTGAADDSGLPNDRFFAVRPEGSVSTLKIQRTERGDSAVYLCASAGDRAEANVLTFGAGSRLTVL.

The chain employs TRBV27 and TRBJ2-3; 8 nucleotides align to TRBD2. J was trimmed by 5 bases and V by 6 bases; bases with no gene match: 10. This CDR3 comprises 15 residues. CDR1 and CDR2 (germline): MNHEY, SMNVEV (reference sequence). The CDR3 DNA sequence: TGTGCCAGCAGAGTGGGCGGGGGGCGTGTAGATACGCAGTATTTT. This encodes CASRVGGGRVDTQYF.

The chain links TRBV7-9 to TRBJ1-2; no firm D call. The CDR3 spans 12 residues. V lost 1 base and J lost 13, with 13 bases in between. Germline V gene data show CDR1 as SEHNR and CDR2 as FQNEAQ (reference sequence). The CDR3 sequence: CASSLEAKSCTF. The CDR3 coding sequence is TGTGCCAGCAGCTTAGAGGCCAAAAGCTGCACCTTC.

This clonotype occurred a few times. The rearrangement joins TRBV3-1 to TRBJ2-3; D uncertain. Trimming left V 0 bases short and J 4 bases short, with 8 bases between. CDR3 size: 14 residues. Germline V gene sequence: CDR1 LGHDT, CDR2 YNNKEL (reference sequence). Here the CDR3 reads CASSQEWWADTQYF. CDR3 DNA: TGTGCCAGCAGCCAAGAATGGTGGGCAGATACGCAGTATTTT.

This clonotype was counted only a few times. The CDR3 sequence: CSARAPRLTDTQYF. The DNA for the CDR3 is TGCAGTGCTAGAGCCCCCCGACTGACAGATACGCAGTATTTT. This chain connects TRBV20-1 to TRBJ2-3; D is unclear. The CDR3 covers 14 residues. Germline V gene lookup returns CDR1 DFQATT and CDR2 SNEGSKA (reference sequence). The ends were cut back, 1 base at V and 3 bases at J, with 11 bases in the middle.

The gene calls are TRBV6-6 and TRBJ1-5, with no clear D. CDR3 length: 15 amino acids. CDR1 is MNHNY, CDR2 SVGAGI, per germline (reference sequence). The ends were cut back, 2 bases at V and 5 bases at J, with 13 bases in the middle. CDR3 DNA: TGTGCCAGCAGTTACAGGGTTTTACGTGATCAGCCCCAGCATTTT. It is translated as CASSYRVLRDQPQHF.

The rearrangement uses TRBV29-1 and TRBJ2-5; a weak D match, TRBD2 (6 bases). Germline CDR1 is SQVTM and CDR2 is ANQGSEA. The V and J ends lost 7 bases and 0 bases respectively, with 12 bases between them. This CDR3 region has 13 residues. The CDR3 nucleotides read TGCAGCGCGCTTGGGGGGTACCAAGAGACCCAGTACTTC. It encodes CSALGGYQETQYF.

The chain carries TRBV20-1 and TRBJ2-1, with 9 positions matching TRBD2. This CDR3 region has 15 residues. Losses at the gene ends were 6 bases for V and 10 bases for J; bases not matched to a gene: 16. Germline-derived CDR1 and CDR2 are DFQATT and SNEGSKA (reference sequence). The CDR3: CSAPGPASGTYEQFF. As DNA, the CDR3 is TGCAGTGCCCCTGGTCCAGCTAGCGGGACCTACGAGCAGTTCTTC.

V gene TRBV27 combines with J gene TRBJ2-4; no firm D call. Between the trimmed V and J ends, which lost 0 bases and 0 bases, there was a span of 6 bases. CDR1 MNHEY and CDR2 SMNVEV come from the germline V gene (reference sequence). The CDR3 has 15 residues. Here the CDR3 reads CASSLSVLAKNIQYF. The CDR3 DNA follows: TGTGCCAGCAGTTTATCGGTACTAGCCAAAAACATTCAGTACTTC.

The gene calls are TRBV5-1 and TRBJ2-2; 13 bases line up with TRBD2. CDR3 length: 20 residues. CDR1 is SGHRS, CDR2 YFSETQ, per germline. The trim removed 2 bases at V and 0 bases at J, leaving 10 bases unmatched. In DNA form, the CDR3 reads TGCGCCAGCAGCTTCGGCTCGGGGACTAGCGGGATCACGAACACCGGGGAGCTGTTTTTT. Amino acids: CASSFGSGTSGITNTGELFF. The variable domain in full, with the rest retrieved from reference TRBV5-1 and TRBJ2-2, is KAGVTQTPRYLIKTRGQQVTLSCSPISGHRSVSWYQQTPGQGLQFLFEYFSETQRNKGNFPGRFSGRQFSNSRSEMNVSTLELGDSALYLCASSFGSGTSGITNTGELFFGEGSRLTVL.

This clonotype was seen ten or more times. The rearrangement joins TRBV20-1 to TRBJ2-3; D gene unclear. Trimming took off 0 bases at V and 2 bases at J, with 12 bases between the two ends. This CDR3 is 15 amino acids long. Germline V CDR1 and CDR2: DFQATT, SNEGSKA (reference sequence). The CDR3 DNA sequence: TGCAGTGCTAGAGATCTAGGAGAGTTCACAGATACGCAGTATTTT. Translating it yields CSARDLGEFTDTQYF.

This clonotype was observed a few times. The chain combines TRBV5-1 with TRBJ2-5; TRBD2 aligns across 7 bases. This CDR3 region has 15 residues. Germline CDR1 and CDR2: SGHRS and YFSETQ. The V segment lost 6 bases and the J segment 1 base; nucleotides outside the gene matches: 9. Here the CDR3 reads CASTLGGGLQETQYF. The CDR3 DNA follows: TGCGCCAGCACTCTGGGGGGAGGGCTCCAAGAGACCCAGTACTTC.

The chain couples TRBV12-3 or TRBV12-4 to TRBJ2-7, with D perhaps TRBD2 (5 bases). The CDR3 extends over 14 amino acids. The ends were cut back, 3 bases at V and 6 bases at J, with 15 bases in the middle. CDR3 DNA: TGTGCCAGCAGTTTTACAAGAACGGGAAGCGAGCAGTACTTC. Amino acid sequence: CASSFTRTGSEQYF.

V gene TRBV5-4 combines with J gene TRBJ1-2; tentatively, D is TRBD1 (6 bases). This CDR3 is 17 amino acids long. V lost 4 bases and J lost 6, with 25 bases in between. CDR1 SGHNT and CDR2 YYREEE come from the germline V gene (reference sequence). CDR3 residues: CASSRVPPRTVDNGYTF. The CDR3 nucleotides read TGTGCCAGCAGCAGGGTCCCACCAAGGACAGTTGATAATGGCTACACCTTC.

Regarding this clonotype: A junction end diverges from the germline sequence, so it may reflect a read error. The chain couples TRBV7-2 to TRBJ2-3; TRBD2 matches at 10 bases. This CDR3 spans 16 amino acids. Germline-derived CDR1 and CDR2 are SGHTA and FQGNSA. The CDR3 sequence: CASSLVGTSGTDTQYF. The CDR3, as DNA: TGCGCCAGCAGCTTGGTGGGGACTAGCGGCACAGATACGCAGTATTTT.

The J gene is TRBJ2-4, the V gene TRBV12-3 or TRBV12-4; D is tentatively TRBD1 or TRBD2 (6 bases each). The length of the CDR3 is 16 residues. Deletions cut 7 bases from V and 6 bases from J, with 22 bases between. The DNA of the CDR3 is TGTGCCAGCACCCCCGGGGGCTTAAGTCTCGGAAACATTCAGTACTTC. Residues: CASTPGGLSLGNIQYF.

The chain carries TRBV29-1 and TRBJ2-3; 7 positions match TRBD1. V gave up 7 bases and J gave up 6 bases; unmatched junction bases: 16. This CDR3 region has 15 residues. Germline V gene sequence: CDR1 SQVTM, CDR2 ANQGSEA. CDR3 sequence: CSGDRGQLGVDTQYF. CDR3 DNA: TGCAGCGGGGATAGGGGACAGCTGGGAGTGGATACGCAGTATTTT.

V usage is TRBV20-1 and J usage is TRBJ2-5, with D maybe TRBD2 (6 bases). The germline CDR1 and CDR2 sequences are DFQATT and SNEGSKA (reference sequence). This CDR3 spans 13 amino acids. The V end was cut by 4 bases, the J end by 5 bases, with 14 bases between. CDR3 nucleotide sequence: TGCAGTGCTACGGGGAGGTATGGGGAGACCCAGTACTTC. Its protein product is CSATGRYGETQYF.

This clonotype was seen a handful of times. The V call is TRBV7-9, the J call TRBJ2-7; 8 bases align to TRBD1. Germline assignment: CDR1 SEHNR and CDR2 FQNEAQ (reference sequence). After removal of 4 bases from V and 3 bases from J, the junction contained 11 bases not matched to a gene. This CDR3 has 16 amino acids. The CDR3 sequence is CASSSTLGQGNYEQYF. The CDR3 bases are TGTGCCAGCAGCTCAACACTTGGACAGGGAAACTACGAGCAGTACTTC.

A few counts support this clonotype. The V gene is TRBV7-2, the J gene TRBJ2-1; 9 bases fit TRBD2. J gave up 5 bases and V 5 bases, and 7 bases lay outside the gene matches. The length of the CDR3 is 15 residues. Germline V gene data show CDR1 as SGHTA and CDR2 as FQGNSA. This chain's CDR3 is CASSPRTSDHNEQFF. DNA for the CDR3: TGTGCCAGCAGCCCGAGGACTAGCGATCACAATGAGCAGTTCTTC. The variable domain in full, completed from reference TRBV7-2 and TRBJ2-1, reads GAGVSQSPSNKVTEKGKDVELRCDPISGHTALYWYRQSLGQGLEFLIYFQGNSAPDKSGLPSDRFSAERTGGSVSTLTIQRTQQEDSAVYLCASSPRTSDHNEQFFGPGTRLTVL.

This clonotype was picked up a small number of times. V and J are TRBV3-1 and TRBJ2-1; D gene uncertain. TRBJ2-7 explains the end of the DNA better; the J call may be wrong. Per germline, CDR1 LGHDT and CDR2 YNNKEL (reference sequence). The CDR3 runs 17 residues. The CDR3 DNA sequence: TGTGCCAGCAGCCAAGATCTACCCACCGCTGGCTACAATGAGCAGTACTTC. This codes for CASSQDLPTAGYNEQYF.

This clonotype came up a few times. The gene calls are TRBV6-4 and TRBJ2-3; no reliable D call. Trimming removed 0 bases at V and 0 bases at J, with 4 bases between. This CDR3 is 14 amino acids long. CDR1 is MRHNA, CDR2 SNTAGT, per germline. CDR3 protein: CASSDSESTDTQYF. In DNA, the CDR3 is TGTGCCAGCAGTGACTCGGAAAGCACAGATACGCAGTATTTT.